This TCR beta chain was identified during a study of cytomegalovirus exposure and HLA in healthy donors. Study results and limitations: Most subjects' HLA-A and HLA-B alleles were reportedly predicted from TCR beta sequences.

Researchers ran the PCR with 60 Vbeta and 13 Jbeta primers. The data were produced by immunoSEQ multiplex PCR, yet TCRdb's version contains in-frame clones alone and is incomplete. The sample records around 120,000 clones, 75% to 85% being singletons. V lost 4 bases to trimming and J lost 0 bases, with 13 bases between them. Germline V gene sequence: CDR1 SGHRS, CDR2 YFSETQ. The CDR3 extends over 15 amino acids. A note on this clone: What it recognizes is unknown.

This TCR derives from a female donor in good health and CMV-seropositive. Sequencing was carried out using PBMCs. This chain joins TRBV5-1 and TRBJ1-1; maybe TRBD1 (5 bases). Written as DNA, the CDR3 is TGCGCCAGCAGCACCGGCTTACAGGTGAACACTGAAGCTTTCTTT. Translation gives CASSTGLQVNTEAFF.